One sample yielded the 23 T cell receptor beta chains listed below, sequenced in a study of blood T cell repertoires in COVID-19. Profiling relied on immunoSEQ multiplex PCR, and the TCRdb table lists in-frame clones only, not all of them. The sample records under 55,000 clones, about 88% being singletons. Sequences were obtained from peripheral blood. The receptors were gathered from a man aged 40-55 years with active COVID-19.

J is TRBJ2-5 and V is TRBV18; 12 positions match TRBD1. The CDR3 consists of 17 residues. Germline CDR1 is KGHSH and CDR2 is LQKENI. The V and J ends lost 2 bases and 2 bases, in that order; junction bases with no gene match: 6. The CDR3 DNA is TGTGCCAGCTCACCAGGGACAGGGGGCTATCAACAAGAGACCCAGTACTTC. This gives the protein CASSPGTGGYQQETQYF.

As DNA, the CDR3 is TGTGCCAGCAGTAAAAAAGCGGGATCCTACGAGCAGTACTTC. Translated: CASSKKAGSYEQYF. The chain recombines TRBV27 with TRBJ2-7; 7 bases map to TRBD2. Per germline, CDR1 MNHEY and CDR2 SMNVEV (reference sequence). The CDR3 consists of 14 residues. The V gene end was trimmed by 5 bases and the J gene end by 1 base; junction bases not matched to a gene: 5.

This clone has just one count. The CDR3, as DNA: TGTGCCAGTAGTATACGGGCTAGCGGGGGATTAAGCTCCTACAATGAGCAGTTCTTC. As protein: CASSIRASGGLSSYNEQFF. V gene TRBV19 combines with J gene TRBJ2-1; 10 positions match TRBD2. Unmatched junction bases numbered 10, after V lost 2 bases and J lost 0 bases. The CDR3 runs to 19 residues. Germline V gene sequence: CDR1 LNHDA, CDR2 SQIVND (reference sequence).

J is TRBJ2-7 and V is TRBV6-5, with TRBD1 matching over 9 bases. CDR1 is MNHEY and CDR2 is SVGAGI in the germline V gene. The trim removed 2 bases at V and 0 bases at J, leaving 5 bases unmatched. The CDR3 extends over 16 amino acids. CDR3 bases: TGTGCCAGCAGTTACAGCGGGACAGGGAGCTCCTACGAGCAGTACTTC. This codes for CASSYSGTGSSYEQYF.

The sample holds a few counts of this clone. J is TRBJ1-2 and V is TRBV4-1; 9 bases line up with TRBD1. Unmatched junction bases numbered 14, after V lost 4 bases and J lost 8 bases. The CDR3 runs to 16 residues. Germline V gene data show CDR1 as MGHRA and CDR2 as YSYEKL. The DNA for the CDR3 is TGCGCCAGCAGCCTACCGACCACAGGGGGCAGGACAGGCTACACCTTC. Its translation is CASSLPTTGGRTGYTF.

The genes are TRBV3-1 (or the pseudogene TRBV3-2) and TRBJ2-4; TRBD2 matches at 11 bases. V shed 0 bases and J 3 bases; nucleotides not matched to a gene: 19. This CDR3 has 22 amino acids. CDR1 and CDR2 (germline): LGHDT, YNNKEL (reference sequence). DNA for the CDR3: TGTGCCAGCAGCCAAGATGGAACTAGCGGGAGAAGCGGCACTGTAGGCAAAAACATTCAGTACTTC. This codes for CASSQDGTSGRSGTVGKNIQYF.

CDR3 region: CASRPDLQETQYF. For the CDR3, the DNA is TGTGCCAGCAGACCGGACTTGCAAGAGACCCAGTACTTC. The chain combines TRBV5-4 with TRBJ2-5, with D perhaps TRBD2 (5 bases). The V and J ends lost 5 bases and 2 bases respectively, with 10 bases between them. The CDR3 is 13 residues long. The germline V gene encodes CDR1 SGHNT and CDR2 YYREEE (reference sequence). The full variable domain, its missing parts supplied by reference TRBV5-4 and TRBJ2-5, is ETGVTQSPTHLIKTRGQQVTLRCSSQSGHNTVSWYQQALGQGPQFIFQYYREEENGRGNFPPRFSGLQFPNYSSELNVNALELDDSALYLCASRPDLQETQYFGPGTRLLVL.

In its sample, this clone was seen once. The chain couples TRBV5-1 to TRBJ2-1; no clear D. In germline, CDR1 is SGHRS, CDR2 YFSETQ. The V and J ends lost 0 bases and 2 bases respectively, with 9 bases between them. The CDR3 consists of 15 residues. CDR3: CASSLGQEAYNEQFF. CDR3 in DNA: TGCGCCAGCAGCTTGGGGCAAGAAGCCTACAATGAGCAGTTCTTC.

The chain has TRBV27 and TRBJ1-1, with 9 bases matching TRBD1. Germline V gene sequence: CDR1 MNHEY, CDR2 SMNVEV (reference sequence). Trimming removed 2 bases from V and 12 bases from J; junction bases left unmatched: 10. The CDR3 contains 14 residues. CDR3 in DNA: TGTGCCAGCAGTTTACCCGGACAGGGGACGGAAACTTTCTTT. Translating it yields CASSLPGQGTETFF.

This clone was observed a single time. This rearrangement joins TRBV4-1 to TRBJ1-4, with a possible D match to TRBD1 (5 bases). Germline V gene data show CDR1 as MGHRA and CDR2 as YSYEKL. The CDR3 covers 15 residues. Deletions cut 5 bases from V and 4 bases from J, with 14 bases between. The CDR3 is CASSTRDFSNEKLFF. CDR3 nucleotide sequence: TGCGCCAGCAGCACACGGGACTTCAGTAATGAAAAACTGTTTTTT.

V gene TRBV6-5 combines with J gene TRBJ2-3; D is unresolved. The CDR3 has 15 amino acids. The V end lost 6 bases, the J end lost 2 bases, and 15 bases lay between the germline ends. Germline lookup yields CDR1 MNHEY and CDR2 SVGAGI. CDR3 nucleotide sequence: TGTGCCAGCAGCGTCGACTTGCTCAACACAGATACGCAGTATTTT. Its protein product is CASSVDLLNTDTQYF.

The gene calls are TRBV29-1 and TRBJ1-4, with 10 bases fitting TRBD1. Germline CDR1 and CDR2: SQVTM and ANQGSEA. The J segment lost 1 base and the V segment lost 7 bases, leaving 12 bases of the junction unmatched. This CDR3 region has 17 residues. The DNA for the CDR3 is TGCAGCGCTCGGGACAGGGGCGTGGGTGGAACTAATGAAAAACTGTTTTTT. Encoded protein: CSARDRGVGGTNEKLFF.

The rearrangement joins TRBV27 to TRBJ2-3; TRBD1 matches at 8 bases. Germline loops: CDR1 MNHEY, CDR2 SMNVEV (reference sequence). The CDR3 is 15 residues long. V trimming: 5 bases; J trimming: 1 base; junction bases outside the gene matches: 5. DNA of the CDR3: TGTGCCAGCAGTCAGACAGGGGTAGGCACAGATACGCAGTATTTT. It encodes CASSQTGVGTDTQYF.

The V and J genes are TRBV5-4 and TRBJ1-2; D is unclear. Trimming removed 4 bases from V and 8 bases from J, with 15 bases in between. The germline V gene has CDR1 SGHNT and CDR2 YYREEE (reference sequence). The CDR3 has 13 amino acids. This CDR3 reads CASSPGTLGGYTF. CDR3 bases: TGTGCCAGCAGCCCAGGTACGCTTGGCGGCTACACCTTC.

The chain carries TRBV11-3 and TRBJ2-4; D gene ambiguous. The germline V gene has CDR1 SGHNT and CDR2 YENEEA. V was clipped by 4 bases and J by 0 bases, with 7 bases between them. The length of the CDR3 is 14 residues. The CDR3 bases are TGTGCCAGCAGCTCCGGTGGAGCCAAAAACATTCAGTACTTC. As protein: CASSSGGAKNIQYF.

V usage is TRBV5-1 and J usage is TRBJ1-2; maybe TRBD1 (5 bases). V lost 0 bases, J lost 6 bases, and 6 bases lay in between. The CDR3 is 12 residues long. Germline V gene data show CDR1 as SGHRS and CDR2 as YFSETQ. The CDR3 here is CASSLGQHGYTF. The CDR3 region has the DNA TGCGCCAGCAGCTTGGGACAGCATGGCTACACCTTC.

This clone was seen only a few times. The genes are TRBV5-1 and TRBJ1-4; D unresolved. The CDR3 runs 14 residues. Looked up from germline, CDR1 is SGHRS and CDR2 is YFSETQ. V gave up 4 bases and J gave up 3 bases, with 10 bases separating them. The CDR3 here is CASSPGNANEKLFF. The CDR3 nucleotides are TGCGCCAGCAGCCCCGGGAATGCTAATGAAAAACTGTTTTTT.

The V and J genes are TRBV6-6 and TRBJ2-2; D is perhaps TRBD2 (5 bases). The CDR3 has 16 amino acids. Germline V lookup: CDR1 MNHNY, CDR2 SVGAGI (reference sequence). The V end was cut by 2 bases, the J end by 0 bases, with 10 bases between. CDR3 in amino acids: CASSYARAANTGELFF. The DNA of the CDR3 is TGTGCCAGCAGTTACGCCAGAGCGGCGAACACCGGGGAGCTGTTTTTT.

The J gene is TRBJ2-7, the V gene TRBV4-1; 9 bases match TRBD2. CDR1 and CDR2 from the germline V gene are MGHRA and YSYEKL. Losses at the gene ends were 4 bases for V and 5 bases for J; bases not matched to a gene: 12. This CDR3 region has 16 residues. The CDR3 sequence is CASSLRRGTSFHEQYF. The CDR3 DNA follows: TGCGCCAGCAGCCTCCGGCGGGGGACTAGCTTCCACGAGCAGTACTTC.

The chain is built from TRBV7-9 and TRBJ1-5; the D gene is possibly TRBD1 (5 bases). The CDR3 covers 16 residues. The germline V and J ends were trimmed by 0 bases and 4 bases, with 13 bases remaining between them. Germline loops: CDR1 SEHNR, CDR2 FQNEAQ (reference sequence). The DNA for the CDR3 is TGTGCCAGCAGCTTAGCGGGGGGGAAGGGGAATCAGCCCCAGCATTTT. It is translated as CASSLAGGKGNQPQHF.

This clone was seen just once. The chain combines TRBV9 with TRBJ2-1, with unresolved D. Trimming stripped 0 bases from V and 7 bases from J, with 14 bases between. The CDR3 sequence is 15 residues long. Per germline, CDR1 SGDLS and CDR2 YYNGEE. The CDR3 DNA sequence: TGTGCCAGCAGCGTAGGGCGGCTATCTACGAATGAGCAGTTCTTC. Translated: CASSVGRLSTNEQFF. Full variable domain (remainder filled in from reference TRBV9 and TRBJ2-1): DSGVTQTPKHLITATGQRVTLRCSPRSGDLSVYWYQQSLDQGLQFLIQYYNGEERAKGNILERFSAQQFPDLHSELNLSSLELGDSALYFCASSVGRLSTNEQFFGPGTRLTVL.

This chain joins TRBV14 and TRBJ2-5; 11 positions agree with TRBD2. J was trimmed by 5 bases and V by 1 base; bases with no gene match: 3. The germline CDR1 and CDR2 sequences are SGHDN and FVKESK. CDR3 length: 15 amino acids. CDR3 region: CASSQVAGGRETQYF. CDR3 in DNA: TGTGCCAGCAGCCAAGTAGCGGGAGGGCGTGAGACCCAGTACTTC.

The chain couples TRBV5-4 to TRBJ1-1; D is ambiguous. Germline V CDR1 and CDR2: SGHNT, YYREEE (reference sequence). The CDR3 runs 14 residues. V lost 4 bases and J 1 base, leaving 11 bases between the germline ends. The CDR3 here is CASSRHGENTEAFF. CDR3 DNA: TGTGCCAGCAGCCGGCACGGGGAGAACACTGAAGCTTTCTTT.